These 4 T cell receptor beta chains originate from one sample sequenced in a study of cytomegalovirus exposure and HLA in healthy donors. The PCR contained 60 Vbeta and 13 Jbeta primers. TCRdb's copy holds only in-frame clones and misses some; the assay was immunoSEQ multiplex PCR. The sample includes some 110,000 clones. The sample was PBMCs. The receptor source for this set is a man aged 25-45 years in good health and CMV-seronegative.

V gene TRBV2 combines with J gene TRBJ2-4; 8 bases align to TRBD1. The V segment lost 8 bases and the J segment 0 bases; nucleotides outside the gene matches: 9. In germline, CDR1 is SNHLY, CDR2 FYNNEI. The CDR3 length is 16 residues. CDR3 residues: CASSSSRGRAKNIQYF. DNA of the CDR3: TGTGCCAGCTCGTCCTCCAGGGGGCGAGCCAAAAACATTCAGTACTTC.

The CDR3: CATSREPQDVTGGGGYTF. The CDR3 DNA reads as TGTGCCACCAGCAGAGAGCCCCAAGATGTAACAGGGGGGGGTGGCTACACCTTC. The chain carries TRBV15 and TRBJ1-2, with 8 positions matching TRBD1. The CDR3 has 18 residues. Trimming removed 0 bases from V and 7 bases from J; junction bases left unmatched: 16. Germline CDR1 and CDR2: LNHNV and YYDKDF (reference sequence).

The V call is TRBV7-2, the J call TRBJ2-3, with TRBD2 matching over 16 bases. Germline loops: CDR1 SGHTA, CDR2 FQGNSA. J was trimmed by 4 bases and V by 5 bases; bases with no gene match: 3. The CDR3 is 16 residues long. CDR3: CASSPGTSGRADTQYF. CDR3 sequence (DNA): TGTGCCAGCAGCCCGGGGACTAGCGGGAGGGCAGATACGCAGTATTTT.

The chain has TRBV18 and TRBJ2-7; perhaps TRBD2 as D (6 bases). Per the germline V gene, CDR1 is KGHSH and CDR2 is LQKENI. The CDR3 consists of 13 residues. Trimming removed 6 bases at V and 2 bases at J, with 11 bases between. CDR3 sequence reads: CASSGGAAYEQYF. Here the CDR3 DNA reads TGTGCCAGCTCTGGAGGGGCTGCCTACGAGCAGTACTTC.